This TCR beta chain came from a study of identical twins. Findings of the study overall: Weaker excess twin sharing was observed in beta out-of-frame sequences. Instead of following the same donors, the conclusions were based on cross-sectional statistical analysis.

TCRdb reanalysed the 5' RACE reads using MiXCR and keeps one entry per CDR3 protein. The profile shows 200,000 to 250,000 distinct CDR3 sequences, approximately 5.9% of them singletons. Germline CDR1 LGHNA, CDR2 YNFKEQ. This CDR3 is 15 amino acids long. V shed 10 bases, J shed 0 bases, and the junction held 11 bases outside the gene matches. Notes on this clonotype: The target antigen is unknown.

This same sample was also taken into another study, of T cells expressing NK-cell markers. From that study: Serological testing identified most of the eight sequenced donors as HCMV-seropositive and one as seronegative.

Sequenced: CD8+ T cells sorted from blood. The origin of this receptor is a woman younger than 35 in good health. The V and J genes are TRBV4-2 and TRBJ1-1; 7 nucleotides agree with TRBD1. CDR3 in DNA: TGTGCCATGGGCCCCAGGACAGGTATGAACACTGAAGCTTTCTTT. It codes for CAMGPRTGMNTEAFF.